Following are 29 T cell receptor beta chains from one sample sequenced in a study of CD8+ T cells in alopecia areata. Extraction and reverse transcription of RNA yielded cDNA as the sequencing template. TCRdb keeps only in-frame clones here, not all; method: immunoSEQ multiplex PCR. The sample consists of approximately 150,000 clones, 50% to 60% of them appearing once. Sequencing used CD4+ T cells sorted from blood. These receptors all stem from a human donor in good health.

The chain is built from TRBV29-1 and TRBJ2-7; possibly TRBD1 for D (5 bases). The V end lost 4 bases, the J end lost 2 bases, and 9 bases lay between the germline ends. The germline CDR1 and CDR2 sequences are SQVTM and ANQGSEA. The CDR3 length is 12 residues. The CDR3: CSVGTGTYEQYF. Written as DNA, the CDR3 is TGCAGCGTTGGTACAGGTACCTACGAGCAGTACTTC.

There are a few counts of this clone. The rearrangement uses TRBV29-1 and TRBJ2-5; D may be TRBD2 (5 bases). This CDR3 comprises 14 residues. Trimming took off 2 bases at V and 7 bases at J, with 17 bases between the two ends. Germline V gives CDR1 SQVTM, CDR2 ANQGSEA. Written as DNA, the CDR3 is TGCAGCGTTGAACAATCCGGCGGGCATGGGACCCAGTACTTC. Translation: CSVEQSGGHGTQYF. Variable domain in full (rest from reference TRBV29-1 and TRBJ2-5): SAVISQKPSRDICQRGTSLTIQCQVDSQVTMMFWYRQQPGQSLTLIATANQGSEATYESGFVIDKFPISRPNLTFSTLTVSNMSPEDSSIYLCSVEQSGGHGTQYFGPGTRLLVL.

The CDR3 bases are TGTGCCAGTAGTATCCGGACTAGCGGAGAGCAGTTCTTC. Protein product: CASSIRTSGEQFF. The chain recombines TRBV19 with TRBJ2-1, with 10 nucleotides matching TRBD2. The V segment lost 3 bases and the J segment 10 bases; nucleotides outside the gene matches: 3. The CDR3 runs to 13 residues. Per the germline V gene, CDR1 is LNHDA and CDR2 is SQIVND (reference sequence). The variable domain in full, completed from reference TRBV19 and TRBJ2-1, reads DGGITQSPKYLFRKEGQNVTLSCEQNLNHDAMYWYRQDPGQGLRLIYYSQIVNDFQKGDIAEGYSVSREKKESFPLTVTSAQKNPTAFYLCASSIRTSGEQFFGPGTRLTVL.

This clone was detected only a few times. The chain combines TRBV29-1 with TRBJ2-4; D gene uncertain. The V end lost 0 bases, the J end lost 0 bases, and 3 bases lay between the germline ends. This CDR3 contains 13 residues. Germline V gene data show CDR1 as SQVTM and CDR2 as ANQGSEA. CDR3 residues: CSVEDLAKNIQYF. In DNA form, the CDR3 reads TGCAGCGTTGAAGACCTAGCCAAAAACATTCAGTACTTC. Using reference TRBV29-1 and TRBJ2-4 for the parts outside the CDR3, the full variable domain is SAVISQKPSRDICQRGTSLTIQCQVDSQVTMMFWYRQQPGQSLTLIATANQGSEATYESGFVIDKFPISRPNLTFSTLTVSNMSPEDSSIYLCSVEDLAKNIQYFGAGTRLSVL.

The chain couples TRBV14 to TRBJ2-7; D is unclear. V lost 3 bases and J lost 2, with 14 bases in between. Germline loops: CDR1 SGHDN, CDR2 FVKESK. This CDR3 contains 15 residues. CDR3 sequence: CASSQGLGKAYEQYF. Written as DNA, the CDR3 is TGTGCCAGCAGCCAGGGGTTGGGAAAAGCCTACGAGCAGTACTTC.

The chain employs TRBV10-3 and TRBJ2-5, with unresolved D. Trimming shortened V by 2 bases and J by 7 bases, and 8 bases separated the two germline ends. The CDR3 length is 12 residues. The germline V gene has CDR1 ENHRY and CDR2 SYGVKD. DNA for the CDR3: TGTGCCATCAGTGAGGGGTTAGGGACCCAGTACTTC. Its translation: CAISEGLGTQYF.

The chain carries TRBV15 and TRBJ2-5; 12 nucleotides align to TRBD2. Trimming took 5 bases from V and 4 from J; bases not matched to a gene: 2. CDR3 length equals 14 residues. CDR1 and CDR2 from the germline V gene are LNHNV and YYDKDF (reference sequence). The CDR3 DNA follows: TGTGCCACCAGCGCGGGACTAGCGGGAGAGACCCAGTACTTC. Protein: CATSAGLAGETQYF.

This clone has a handful of counts. CDR3 in amino acids: CASSQQGTTEAFF. The CDR3 coding sequence is TGTGCCAGCAGCCAACAGGGTACCACTGAAGCTTTCTTT. The genes are TRBV6-4 and TRBJ1-1; perhaps TRBD1 as D (6 bases). The germline CDR1 and CDR2 sequences are MRHNA and SNTAGT. This CDR3 is 13 amino acids long. Trimming removed 6 bases from V and 4 bases from J, with 12 bases in between.

J is TRBJ1-2 and V is TRBV15; D not resolved. V was clipped by 0 bases and J by 0 bases, with 5 bases between them. CDR3 length equals 14 residues. The V gene's germline CDR1 is LNHNV and CDR2 YYDKDF (reference sequence). CDR3 sequence: CATSREVANYGYTF. The CDR3 DNA reads as TGTGCCACCAGCAGAGAGGTAGCTAACTATGGCTACACCTTC.

The chain is built from TRBV29-1 and TRBJ2-3; 10 bases line up with TRBD2. Losses at the gene ends were 6 bases for V and 5 bases for J; bases not matched to a gene: 5. This CDR3 comprises 13 residues. CDR1 is SQVTM and CDR2 is ANQGSEA in the germline V gene. The CDR3 bases are TGCAGCGTACCTAGCGGGAGTATAGATACGCAGTATTTT. The encoded protein is CSVPSGSIDTQYF.

In its sample, this clone was seen a few times. The rearrangement uses TRBV29-1 and TRBJ2-5, with D hard to call. The CDR3 length is 11 residues. Germline loops: CDR1 SQVTM, CDR2 ANQGSEA. V was shortened by 4 bases and J by 7 bases, with 10 bases between the two germline ends. The CDR3 reads CSVGVRRTQYF. The DNA of the CDR3 is TGCAGCGTTGGGGTACGCCGGACCCAGTACTTC.

This clone came up a few times. The chain combines TRBV10-2 with TRBJ2-7; D unclear. The CDR3 spans 11 residues. Looked up from germline, CDR1 is WSHSY and CDR2 is SAAADI. Trimming left V 6 bases short and J 4 bases short, with 7 bases between. CDR3 sequence (DNA): TGCGCCAGCAGGGGTCCGTACGAGCAGTACTTC. Translating gives CASRGPYEQYF.

V gene TRBV27 combines with J gene TRBJ1-5; D gene uncertain. The CDR3 has 15 residues. Trimming took 0 bases from V and 0 from J, leaving 6 bases between them. Germline CDR1 reads MNHEY; CDR2 reads SMNVEV (reference sequence). DNA for the CDR3: TGTGCCAGCAGTTTATCTACCTATAGCAATCAGCCCCAGCATTTT. Protein: CASSLSTYSNQPQHF.

The chain uses TRBV6-5 and TRBJ2-3, with 10 bases fitting TRBD2. Germline values: CDR1 MNHEY, CDR2 SVGAGI. V lost 4 bases, J lost 5 bases, and 3 bases stayed unmatched. This CDR3 contains 14 residues. CDR3 nucleotides: TGTGCCAGCAGTTGGAGCGGGAGGGTAGATACGCAGTATTTT. Encoded protein: CASSWSGRVDTQYF.

The V gene is TRBV10-2, the J gene TRBJ2-1, with D perhaps TRBD2 (5 bases). Germline V lookup: CDR1 WSHSY, CDR2 SAAADI. CDR3 length equals 13 residues. Trimming removed 7 bases from V and 2 bases from J, with 9 bases in between. The CDR3 region is CASNRGTYNEQFF. In DNA form, the CDR3 reads TGCGCCAGCAATCGAGGGACCTACAATGAGCAGTTCTTC.

The chain carries TRBV15 and TRBJ1-4; D is unclear. This CDR3 has 13 amino acids. Trimming took off 0 bases at V and 5 bases at J, with 4 bases between the two ends. Germline assignment: CDR1 LNHNV and CDR2 YYDKDF (reference sequence). CDR3 in amino acids: CATSRERNEKLFF. For the CDR3, the DNA is TGTGCCACCAGCAGAGAAAGAAATGAAAAACTGTTTTTT.

The chain combines TRBV29-1 with TRBJ2-5; D gene ambiguous. In germline, CDR1 is SQVTM, CDR2 ANQGSEA. The CDR3 has 13 residues. CDR3 coding DNA: TGCAGTGCTCTTTTGACGGCCGCGGAGACCCAGTACTTC. Amino acids: CSALLTAAETQYF.

The chain combines TRBV29-1 with TRBJ1-4; tentative D call: TRBD1 (5 bases). CDR1 is SQVTM, CDR2 ANQGSEA, per germline. V dropped 5 bases and J dropped 0 bases, with 25 bases sitting between them. There are 19 residues in the CDR3. CDR3 DNA sequence: TGCAGCGTTTCAATATGGGGTCAGTTGGTAGGGGCAACTAATGAAAAACTGTTTTTT. The encoded protein is CSVSIWGQLVGATNEKLFF.

This clone was observed a handful of times. The rearrangement joins TRBV6-6 to TRBJ2-3; the D gene is possibly TRBD2 (7 bases). This CDR3 contains 14 residues. V was cut by 0 bases and J by 5 bases, with 9 bases left in between. Germline V gene lookup returns CDR1 MNHNY and CDR2 SVGAGI (reference sequence). As DNA, the CDR3 is TGTGCCAGCAGTTACTCCGGGGGGCGAGATACGCAGTATTTT. Amino acids: CASSYSGGRDTQYF.

This chain joins TRBV5-1 and TRBJ1-1, with unresolved D. V dropped 0 bases and J dropped 0 bases, with 6 bases sitting between them. The CDR3 is made up of 14 amino acids. Germline V lookup: CDR1 SGHRS, CDR2 YFSETQ. The CDR3 here is CASSLGGMNTEAFF. The CDR3 DNA sequence: TGCGCCAGCAGCTTGGGAGGGATGAACACTGAAGCTTTCTTT.

This clone was counted a single time. The gene calls are TRBV4-1 and TRBJ2-3; 9 nucleotides match TRBD2. Trimming removed 1 base from V and 4 bases from J; junction bases left unmatched: 3. The CDR3 contains 15 residues. CDR1 is MGHRA and CDR2 is YSYEKL in the germline V gene. The CDR3 sequence is CASSQVGLAPDTQYF. In nucleotides, the CDR3 is TGCGCCAGCAGCCAAGTCGGACTAGCGCCAGATACGCAGTATTTT.

This sequence joins TRBV29-1 and TRBJ2-2; 9 nucleotides match TRBD2. V was pared by 1 base and J by 0 bases, with 6 bases of the junction left unmatched. The CDR3 extends over 17 amino acids. Looked up from germline, CDR1 is SQVTM and CDR2 is ANQGSEA. The CDR3, as DNA: TGCAGCGTTGAAGCTCCCGCGGGAGGGCCGAACACCGGGGAGCTGTTTTTT. Amino acid sequence: CSVEAPAGGPNTGELFF.

The rearrangement joins TRBV7-2 to TRBJ2-6; D is perhaps TRBD1 or TRBD2 (5 bases each). Germline CDR1 is SGHTA and CDR2 is FQGNSA. The CDR3 is 18 amino acids. V lost 2 bases, J lost 0 bases, and 14 bases lay in between. DNA for the CDR3: TGTGCCAGCAGCTTAATGGGGACGTCGAGCTCTGGGGCCAACGTCCTGACTTTC. The encoded protein is CASSLMGTSSSGANVLTF.

The chain is built from TRBV30 and TRBJ2-5, with D unresolved. From germline, CDR1 is GTSNPN and CDR2 SVGIG (reference sequence). V was cut by 1 base and J by 2 bases, with 11 bases left in between. The CDR3 is 14 amino acids. CDR3 loop: CAWSGLARQETQYF. The CDR3 DNA reads as TGTGCCTGGAGTGGATTGGCCCGACAAGAGACCCAGTACTTC.

With respect to this clone: Germline and junction disagree at one end, which may indicate a read error. The J gene is TRBJ1-2, the V gene TRBV2; no clear D. This CDR3 contains 10 residues. CDR1 and CDR2 from the germline V gene are SNHLY and FYNNEI. The CDR3 loop is CASSERVTLF. The DNA of the CDR3 is TGTGCCAGCAGTGAAAGGGTTACCCTCTTC.

This clone was counted only a few times. The chain recombines TRBV6-4 with TRBJ1-2, with a weak D call TRBD1 (5 bases). CDR1 and CDR2 from the germline V gene are MRHNA and SNTAGT. The ends were cut back, 4 bases at V and 2 bases at J, with 14 bases in the middle. The CDR3 length is 15 residues. The CDR3 DNA reads as TGTGCCAGCAGTGCCTCGGCCGGGGCGAACTATGGCTACACCTTC. Its protein is CASSASAGANYGYTF.

This clone was detected only a few times. One end of the junction does not line up with germline, which may come from a read error. The chain is built from TRBV7-8 and TRBJ2-3; weak D call: TRBD2 (6 bases). Germline-derived CDR1 and CDR2 are SGHVS and FQNEAQ. The CDR3 is 15 amino acids. CDR3 sequence: CASSLAHGALDTQYF. The CDR3 coding sequence is TGTGCCAGCAGCCTAGCGCACGGTGCACTAGATACGCAGTATTTT.

The chain employs TRBV13 and TRBJ2-7, with D possibly being TRBD1 (5 bases). The CDR3 has 18 amino acids. V lost 1 base and J 0 bases, leaving 19 bases between the germline ends. Looked up from germline, CDR1 is PRHDT and CDR2 is FYEKMQ (reference sequence). The chain's CDR3 is CASSLVQARAWGSYEQYF. In nucleotides, the CDR3 is TGTGCCAGCAGCTTAGTACAGGCCCGAGCCTGGGGCTCCTACGAGCAGTACTTC.

V is TRBV29-1 and J is TRBJ1-1; D gene uncertain. This CDR3 is 14 amino acids long. Germline values: CDR1 SQVTM, CDR2 ANQGSEA. Trimming stripped 7 bases from V and 4 bases from J, with 19 bases between. The DNA for the CDR3 is TGCAGCGGATTGACCCCGGGCCCGGGCACTGAAGCTTTCTTT. Translated, it gives CSGLTPGPGTEAFF.